This TCR beta chain emerged from a study of cytomegalovirus exposure and HLA in healthy donors. As for the study in general: Out of 150 million to 200 million T cells, an earlier analysis found around 120 million unique TCR beta sequences in total.

As concerns this clone: What it binds is unknown.

The CDR3 covers 14 residues. CDR1 and CDR2 (germline): SGHKS, YYEKEE (reference sequence). Trimming cost V 3 bases and J 0 bases, with 9 bases left between them. Findings and caveats of the study: Within an earlier analysis, most TCR beta V segments proved productive either about 87% or about 30% of the time. The classifier was said to identify cytomegalovirus status with high specificity and sensitivity. Most of the CMV-associated TCR beta chains (in a later analysis) appeared to be HLA-restricted.

Researchers ran the PCR with 60 Vbeta and 13 Jbeta primers. The protocol was immunoSEQ multiplex PCR, while the TCRdb copy is restricted to in-frame clones and leaves out a portion. Among 120,000 to 150,000 clones listed, approximately 73% were seen once. The clonotype was recovered from a woman between 40 and 50 years old in good health and CMV-seronegative. Sequencing input: PBMCs. This chain connects TRBV5-5 to TRBJ1-2; no reliable D call. The CDR3 loop reads CASSSRLANYGYTF. DNA of the CDR3: TGTGCCAGCAGCTCTAGGTTAGCTAACTATGGCTACACCTTC.